This TCR beta chain was obtained from a study of OX40 agonist ivuxolimab in advanced cancers. Study-level information: Patients treated during dose escalation were battling hepatocellular carcinoma, melanoma, renal cell or head and neck cancer. Two patients with cutaneous melanoma and one with hepatocellular carcinoma, three in total, showed partial responses. Study results and caveats: In CD8+ T cells, expanded clones were on average more numerous than in CD4+. Clonal expansion among partial responders at 0.1-3.0 mg/kg ranked near the lowest.

Worth noting for this clone: Antigen: not known.

Sequenced by immunoSEQ multiplex PCR; TCRdb stores in-frame clones only, minus some. The sample has 70,000 or so clones; approximately 81% are singletons. V lost 5 bases and J 3 bases, leaving 11 bases between the germline ends. Germline loops: CDR1 SGHAT, CDR2 FQNNGV. The CDR3 contains 14 residues. This specimen was CD4+ or CD8+ T cells sorted from blood, taken in a trial of the OX40 agonist ivuxolimab. The chain is built from TRBV11-2 and TRBJ2-1; D not certain. This TCR derives from an adult with an advanced solid tumor such as melanoma, head and neck, liver or kidney cancer. The CDR3 loop reads CASSHQAGYNEQFF. The CDR3 nucleotides are TGTGCCAGCAGCCACCAGGCTGGCTACAATGAGCAGTTCTTC.